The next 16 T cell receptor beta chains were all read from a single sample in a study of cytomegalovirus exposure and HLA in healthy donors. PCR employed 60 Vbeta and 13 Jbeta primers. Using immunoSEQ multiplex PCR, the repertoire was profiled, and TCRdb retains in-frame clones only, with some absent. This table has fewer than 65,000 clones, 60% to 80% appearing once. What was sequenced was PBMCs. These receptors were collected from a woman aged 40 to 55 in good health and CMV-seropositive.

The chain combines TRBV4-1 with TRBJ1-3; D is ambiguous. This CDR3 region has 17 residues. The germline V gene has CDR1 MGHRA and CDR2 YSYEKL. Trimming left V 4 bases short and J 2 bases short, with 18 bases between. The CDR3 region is CASSPGRGGVPGNTIYF. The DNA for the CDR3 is TGCGCCAGCAGCCCCGGACGGGGAGGCGTCCCTGGAAACACCATATATTTT.

For the CDR3, the DNA is TGCAGCTCCCGTGCGACAGGGGGCTATGGCTACACCTTC. This codes for CSSRATGGYGYTF. The chain links TRBV29-1 to TRBJ1-2, with 9 positions matching TRBD1. This CDR3 is built from 13 residues. Per the germline V gene, CDR1 is SQVTM and CDR2 is ANQGSEA. J gave up 4 bases and V 8 bases, and 8 bases lay outside the gene matches.

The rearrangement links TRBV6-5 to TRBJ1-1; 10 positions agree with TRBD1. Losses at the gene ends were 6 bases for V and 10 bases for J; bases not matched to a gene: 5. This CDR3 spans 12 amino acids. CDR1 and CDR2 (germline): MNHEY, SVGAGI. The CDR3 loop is CASRSTGGVAFF. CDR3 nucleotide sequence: TGTGCCAGCAGATCGACAGGGGGCGTAGCTTTCTTT.

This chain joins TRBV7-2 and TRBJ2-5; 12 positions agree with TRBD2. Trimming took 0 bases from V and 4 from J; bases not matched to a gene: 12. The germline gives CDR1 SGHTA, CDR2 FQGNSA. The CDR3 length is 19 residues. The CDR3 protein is CASSLARLAGDSWGETQYF. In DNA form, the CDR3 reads TGTGCCAGCAGCTTAGCGCGACTAGCGGGAGACAGCTGGGGAGAGACCCAGTACTTC. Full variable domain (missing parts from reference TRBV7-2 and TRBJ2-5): GAGVSQSPSNKVTEKGKDVELRCDPISGHTALYWYRQSLGQGLEFLIYFQGNSAPDKSGLPSDRFSAERTGGSVSTLTIQRTQQEDSAVYLCASSLARLAGDSWGETQYFGPGTRLLVL.

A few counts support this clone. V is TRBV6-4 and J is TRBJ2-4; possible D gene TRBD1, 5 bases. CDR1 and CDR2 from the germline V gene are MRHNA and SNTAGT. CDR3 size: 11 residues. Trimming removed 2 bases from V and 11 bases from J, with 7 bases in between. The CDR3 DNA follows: TGTGCCAGCAGTGACGGGGCGGTTCAGTACTTC. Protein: CASSDGAVQYF.

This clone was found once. The CDR3 loop is CASSRGSPGNTIYF. The CDR3 nucleotides are TGTGCCAGCAGCCGAGGTTCCCCTGGAAACACCATATATTTT. The rearrangement links TRBV14 to TRBJ1-3; unclear D gene. Trimming stripped 4 bases from V and 2 bases from J, with 9 bases between. This CDR3 contains 14 residues. Germline V gene data show CDR1 as SGHDN and CDR2 as FVKESK. The full variable domain, rest sourced from reference TRBV14 and TRBJ1-3, is EAGVTQFPSHSVIEKGQTVTLRCDPISGHDNLYWYRRVMGKEIKFLLHFVKESKQDESGMPNNRFLAERTGGTYSTLKVQPAELEDSGVYFCASSRGSPGNTIYFGEGSWLTVV.

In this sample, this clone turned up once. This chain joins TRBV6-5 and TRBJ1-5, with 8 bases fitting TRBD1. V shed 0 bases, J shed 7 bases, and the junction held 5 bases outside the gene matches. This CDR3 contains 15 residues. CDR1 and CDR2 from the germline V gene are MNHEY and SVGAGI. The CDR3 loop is CASSYSNRGLQPQHF. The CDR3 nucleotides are TGTGCCAGCAGTTACTCGAACAGGGGGTTGCAGCCCCAGCATTTT.

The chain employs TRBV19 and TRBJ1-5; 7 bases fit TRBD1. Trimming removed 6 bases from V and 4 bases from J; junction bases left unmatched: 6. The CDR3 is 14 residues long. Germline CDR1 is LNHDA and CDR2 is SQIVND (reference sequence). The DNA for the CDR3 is TGTGCCAGTAGCGGAGCAGGGGGAAATCAGCCCCAGCATTTT. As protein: CASSGAGGNQPQHF.

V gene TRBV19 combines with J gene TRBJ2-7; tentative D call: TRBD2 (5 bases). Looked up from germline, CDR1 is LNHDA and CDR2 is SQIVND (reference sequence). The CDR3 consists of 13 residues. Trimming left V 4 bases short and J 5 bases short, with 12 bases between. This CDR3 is CASSTTSYDEQYF. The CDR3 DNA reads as TGTGCCAGTAGTACAACTAGTTACGACGAGCAGTACTTC.

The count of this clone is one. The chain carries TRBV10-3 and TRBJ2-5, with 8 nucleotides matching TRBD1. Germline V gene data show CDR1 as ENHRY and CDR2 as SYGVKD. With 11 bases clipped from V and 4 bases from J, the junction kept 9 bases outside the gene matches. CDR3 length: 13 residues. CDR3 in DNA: TGTGCCGCAGGGATTGGGACAGGAGAGACCCAGTACTTC. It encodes CAAGIGTGETQYF.

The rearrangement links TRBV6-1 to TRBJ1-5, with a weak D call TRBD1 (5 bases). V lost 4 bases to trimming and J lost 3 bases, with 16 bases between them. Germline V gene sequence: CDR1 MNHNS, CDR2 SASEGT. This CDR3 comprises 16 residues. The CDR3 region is CASSGSWGHANQPQHF. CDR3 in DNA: TGTGCCAGCAGTGGCTCATGGGGCCACGCCAATCAGCCCCAGCATTTT.

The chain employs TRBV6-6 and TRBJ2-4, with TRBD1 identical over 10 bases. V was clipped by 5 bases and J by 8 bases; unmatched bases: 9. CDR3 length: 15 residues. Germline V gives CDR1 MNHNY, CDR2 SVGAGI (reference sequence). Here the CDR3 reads CASSPPTGGPDIQYF. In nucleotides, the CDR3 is TGTGCCAGCAGTCCCCCGACAGGGGGCCCGGACATTCAGTACTTC.

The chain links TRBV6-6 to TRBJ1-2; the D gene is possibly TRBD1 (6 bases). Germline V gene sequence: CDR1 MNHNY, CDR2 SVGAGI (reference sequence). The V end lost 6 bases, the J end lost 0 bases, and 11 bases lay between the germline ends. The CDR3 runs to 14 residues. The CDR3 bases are TGTGCCAGCAGCCAGACAGGCTCTAACTATGGCTACACCTTC. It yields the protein CASSQTGSNYGYTF.

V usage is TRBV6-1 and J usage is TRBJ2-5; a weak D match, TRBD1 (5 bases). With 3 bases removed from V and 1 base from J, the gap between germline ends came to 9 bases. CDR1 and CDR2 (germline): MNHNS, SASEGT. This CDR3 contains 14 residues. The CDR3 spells CASSDAGPQETQYF. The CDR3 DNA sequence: TGTGCCAGCAGTGACGCAGGGCCCCAAGAGACCCAGTACTTC.

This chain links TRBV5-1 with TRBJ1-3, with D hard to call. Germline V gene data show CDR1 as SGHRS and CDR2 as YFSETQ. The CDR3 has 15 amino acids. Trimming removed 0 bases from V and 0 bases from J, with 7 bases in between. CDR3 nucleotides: TGCGCCAGCAGCTTGGACCAGAACTCTGGAAACACCATATATTTT. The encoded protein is CASSLDQNSGNTIYF. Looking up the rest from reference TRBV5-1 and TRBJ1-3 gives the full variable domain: KAGVTQTPRYLIKTRGQQVTLSCSPISGHRSVSWYQQTPGQGLQFLFEYFSETQRNKGNFPGRFSGRQFSNSRSEMNVSTLELGDSALYLCASSLDQNSGNTIYFGEGSWLTVV.

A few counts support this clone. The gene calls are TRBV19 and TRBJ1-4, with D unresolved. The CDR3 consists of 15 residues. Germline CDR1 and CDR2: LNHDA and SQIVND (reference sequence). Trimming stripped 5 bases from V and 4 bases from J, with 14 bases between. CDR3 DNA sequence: TGTGCCAGTAGTGCCCGGGTTTTAAGTAATGAAAAACTGTTTTTT. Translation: CASSARVLSNEKLFF.